A single T cell receptor (beta chain) is shown here with its context. Its cognate antigen is unknown. A much larger clone differs by one base, so this may be a read error. Ophthalmopathy cases scored 3 or more on the Clinical Activity Score and 4 or more on NOSPECS grade, with duration below 3 months. CDR1 and CDR2 (germline): SGHRS, YFSETQ. The CDR3 spans 14 residues. Trimming left V 1 base short and J 4 bases short, with 11 bases between. Researchers took RNA transcripts and amplified the TCR beta CDR3 regions from them. The study used the HTBI primer set for a first-round RT-PCR of the TCR CDR3. Each CDR3 protein gets one entry after TCRdb re-called the multiplex PCR reads with MiXCR. The table has under 350,000 distinct CDR3 sequences, around 13% seen once. This sample is part of a study of T cells in Graves' hyperthyroidism and ophthalmopathy. Study overall: Peripheral blood draws took place at initial diagnosis, ahead of any treatment. The study's findings and limits: The model forecast ophthalmopathy, anticipating it by a median roughly 6.5 months before onset. Within blood appeared most thyroid clonotypes that had expanded above 0.001.

This chain connects TRBV5-1 to TRBJ1-2; D is uncertain. The source material was blood. This receptor was obtained from a middle-aged woman with Graves' ophthalmopathy. The chain's CDR3 is CASSLFPEGYGYTF. The CDR3 DNA is TGCGCCAGCAGCTTGTTTCCCGAAGGCTATGGCTACACCTTC.